Below, 27 T cell receptor beta chains from the same sample are listed, as sequenced in a study of T-cell reconstitution after alpha-beta-depleted transplantation in children. Study findings and constraints: From newly produced T cells came most of the T-cell counts and diversity one year after transplant.

Antigens for these TCRs are unknown. The library targeted TCRbeta and was prepared with unique molecular identifiers. TCRdb independently ran MiXCR on the PCR reads; one entry per CDR3 protein. Of about 300,000 distinct CDR3 sequences detected, over 7% appear once; the ten largest clones hold 9.1%. The material sequenced was peripheral blood, taken 360 days after TCRalphabeta/CD19-depleted stem cell transplant. These receptors came from a female patient aged 2 to 10 who had a stem cell transplant for Fanconi anemia, so the T cells may come from the graft donor.

The V call is TRBV21-1, the J call TRBJ2-7; TRBD1, the D gene given by the table, was not confirmed from the DNA. TRBV21-1 is noted as a pseudogene. This CDR3 region has 20 residues. CDR3 sequence (DNA): TGTGCCAGCCGTCCCAGAGGTCTCCAGAGACGGACGCTGAGCTCCTACGAGCAGTACTTC. This encodes CASRPRGLQRRTLSSYEQYF.

The chain has TRBV5-6 and TRBJ2-7; 9 nucleotides align to TRBD2. Germline V CDR1 and CDR2: SGHDT, YYEEEE. The J segment lost 3 bases and the V segment lost 3 bases, leaving 4 bases of the junction unmatched. The CDR3 spans 14 residues. The CDR3 sequence is CASSSSGGSYEQYF. CDR3 nucleotide sequence: TGTGCCAGCAGCTCGAGCGGGGGGAGCTACGAGCAGTACTTC.

The sample holds a few counts of this clonotype. The J gene is TRBJ2-7, the V gene TRBV7-2; the match to TRBD2 covers 7 bases. This CDR3 is built from 14 residues. Germline assignment: CDR1 SGHTA and CDR2 FQGNSA. Germline trimming cut 5 bases from V and 1 base from J; bases unmatched to any gene: 5. The DNA of the CDR3 is TGTGCCAGCAGCCCGCGGACTAGGTCCTACGAGCAGTACTTC. Translation: CASSPRTRSYEQYF.

This clonotype was recorded many times. The chain recombines TRBV27 with TRBJ2-3, with unresolved D. Looked up from germline, CDR1 is MNHEY and CDR2 is SMNVEV (reference sequence). V lost 6 bases, J lost 7 bases, and 14 bases lay in between. This CDR3 comprises 13 residues. The CDR3 loop is CASRATPSYTQYF. CDR3 nucleotide sequence: TGTGCCAGCAGGGCTACCCCGAGCTATACGCAGTATTTT.

This clonotype was found many times. The chain is built from TRBV4-1 and TRBJ1-4; 7 positions agree with TRBD1. CDR1 is MGHRA, CDR2 YSYEKL, per germline. The CDR3 loop spans 16 amino acids. Germline trimming cut 4 bases from V and 2 bases from J; bases unmatched to any gene: 7. The CDR3 protein is CASSRGQAGTNEKLFF. The CDR3 DNA is TGCGCCAGCAGCCGAGGACAGGCGGGGACTAATGAAAAACTGTTTTTT.

There are a few counts of this clonotype. The chain carries TRBV10-1 and TRBJ2-1; 11 bases align to TRBD1. Germline CDR1 reads WNHNN; CDR2 reads SYGVQD (reference sequence). The CDR3 loop spans 15 amino acids. V gave up 2 bases and J gave up 10 bases; unmatched junction bases: 7. CDR3 bases: TGCGCCAGCAGTGAGACCGGACAGGGGGCTAAAGAGCAGTTCTTC. Its translation: CASSETGQGAKEQFF.

The chain has TRBV7-2 and TRBJ2-7; the D is unclear. The CDR3 has 14 residues. Germline V lookup: CDR1 SGHTA, CDR2 FQGNSA. With 2 bases removed from V and 1 base from J, the gap between germline ends came to 9 bases. The CDR3 DNA is TGTGCCAGCAGCTTATCCTGGTTTTCCTACGAGCAGTACGTC. It codes for CASSLSWFSYEQYV.

The chain recombines TRBV20-1 with TRBJ1-5; 7 bases line up with TRBD1. There are 13 residues in the CDR3. Looked up from germline, CDR1 is DFQATT and CDR2 is SNEGSKA (reference sequence). The V segment lost 3 bases and the J segment 7 bases; nucleotides outside the gene matches: 6. In nucleotides, the CDR3 is TGCAGTGCTAGTGTCAGGGGGGGCCAGCCCCAGCATTTT. Protein: CSASVRGGQPQHF.

The sample holds a few counts of this clonotype. The J gene is TRBJ2-3, the V gene TRBV7-2; D is ambiguous. The germline V gene has CDR1 SGHTA and CDR2 FQGNSA. The V end lost 1 base, the J end lost 3 bases, and 11 bases lay between the germline ends. The CDR3 sequence is 15 residues long. Here the CDR3 DNA reads TGTGCCAGCAGCTTAGTTTTCAAGCCAACAGATACGCAGTATTTT. The encoded protein is CASSLVFKPTDTQYF.

This clonotype was recorded at least ten times. The chain joins TRBV20-1 to TRBJ1-6; D is undetermined. Trimming removed 4 bases at V and 9 bases at J, with 22 bases between. Germline V gene lookup returns CDR1 DFQATT and CDR2 SNEGSKA (reference sequence). This CDR3 region has 16 residues. The CDR3, as DNA: TGCAGTGCTATTTCCGGGAATCGGGTCCTCGGTTCACCCCTCCACTTT. It specifies CSAISGNRVLGSPLHF.

This clonotype was picked up many times. The V gene is TRBV20-1, the J gene TRBJ2-7; the match to TRBD2 covers 7 bases. This CDR3 comprises 14 residues. V lost 4 bases, J lost 0 bases, and 6 bases stayed unmatched. CDR1 is DFQATT, CDR2 SNEGSKA, per germline (reference sequence). The CDR3 loop reads CSAIEGGSSYEQYF. In DNA form, the CDR3 reads TGCAGTGCTATTGAAGGCGGGAGCTCCTACGAGCAGTACTTC.

This clonotype was seen at least ten times. The chain joins TRBV20-1 to TRBJ2-7; the D gene is possibly TRBD1 (6 bases). The CDR3 loop spans 13 amino acids. V dropped 4 bases and J dropped 0 bases, with 10 bases sitting between them. In germline, CDR1 is DFQATT, CDR2 SNEGSKA (reference sequence). The CDR3 DNA reads as TGCAGTGCTATACAGGGAAACTCCTACGAGCAGTACTTC. This codes for CSAIQGNSYEQYF.

This clonotype came up many times. The V and J genes are TRBV6-5 and TRBJ1-1; D uncertain. CDR3 size: 15 residues. CDR1 is MNHEY and CDR2 is SVGAGI in the germline V gene. V was clipped by 0 bases and J by 0 bases, with 8 bases between them. In nucleotides, the CDR3 is TGTGCCAGCAGTTACTCTCTCAGCCTGAACACTGAAGCTTTCTTT. This translates into CASSYSLSLNTEAFF.

The J gene is TRBJ1-2, the V gene TRBV7-2; D possibly corresponds to TRBD1 (5 bases). This CDR3 comprises 16 residues. The V gene's germline CDR1 is SGHTA and CDR2 FQGNSA. Trimming shortened V by 1 base and J by 0 bases, and 12 bases separated the two germline ends. The CDR3 coding sequence is TGTGCCAGCAGCTTAGGGGGGAAGGCATCTAACTATGGCTACACCTTC. Translating it yields CASSLGGKASNYGYTF.

This clonotype was recorded many times. The chain uses TRBV12-3 or TRBV12-4 and TRBJ1-2; D is undetermined. The CDR3 has 11 residues. V lost 5 bases and J lost 8, with 9 bases in between. The CDR3 spells CASSRGRGYTF. The CDR3 coding sequence is TGTGCCAGCAGTAGAGGGAGAGGCTACACCTTC.

This clonotype was counted ten times or more. The chain carries TRBV29-1 and TRBJ1-1, with TRBD1 as a possible D gene (6 bases). V was shortened by 5 bases and J by 1 base, with 23 bases between the two germline ends. CDR1 and CDR2 from the germline V gene are SQVTM and ANQGSEA. This CDR3 has 17 residues. The CDR3 bases are TGCAGCGTTCATGTGTGGGGGGCGAGCAGTGCGAACACTGAAGCTTTCTTT. This sequence encodes CSVHVWGASSANTEAFF.

This clonotype showed up many times. The chain joins TRBV6-5 to TRBJ1-1; D is uncertain. Looked up from germline, CDR1 is MNHEY and CDR2 is SVGAGI. CDR3 length equals 13 residues. Trimming cost V 6 bases and J 1 base, with 9 bases left between them. CDR3 sequence: CASSKLKNTEAFF. DNA for the CDR3: TGTGCCAGCAGCAAGTTGAAGAACACTGAAGCTTTCTTT.

V gene TRBV27 combines with J gene TRBJ1-6, with TRBD1 matching over 7 bases. V shed 0 bases, J shed 7 bases, and the junction held 3 bases outside the gene matches. This CDR3 contains 15 residues. Germline CDR1 MNHEY, CDR2 SMNVEV (reference sequence). CDR3 sequence reads: CASSLSPTGNSPLHF. The CDR3 DNA is TGTGCCAGCAGTTTATCGCCGACAGGGAATTCACCCCTCCACTTT.

This clonotype was counted many times. This chain connects TRBV27 to TRBJ1-1; the D is unclear. The V end lost 3 bases, the J end lost 1 base, and 9 bases lay between the germline ends. The germline V gene has CDR1 MNHEY and CDR2 SMNVEV (reference sequence). The CDR3 is made up of 14 amino acids. Written as DNA, the CDR3 is TGTGCCAGCAGTTTCTCCGGACGGAACACTGAAGCTTTCTTT. Amino acids: CASSFSGRNTEAFF.

This clonotype was seen repeatedly, ten times or more. The rearrangement links TRBV9 to TRBJ2-1; 8 nucleotides agree with TRBD1. The V and J ends lost 0 bases and 4 bases, in that order; junction bases with no gene match: 9. The CDR3 contains 17 residues. Germline V gene lookup returns CDR1 SGDLS and CDR2 YYNGEE. CDR3 region: CASSVVVAGTGYNEQFF. CDR3 coding DNA: TGTGCCAGCAGCGTAGTAGTAGCCGGGACAGGATACAATGAGCAGTTCTTC.

This clonotype has a handful of counts. Relative to the germline gene, one junction end is altered; a read error may explain this. V gene TRBV20-1 combines with J gene TRBJ2-5, with a possible D match to TRBD2 (5 bases). Germline-derived CDR1 and CDR2 are DFQATT and SNEGSKA (reference sequence). There are 13 residues in the CDR3. The CDR3 here is CSARKTNQETQYF. In DNA, the CDR3 is TGCAGTGCTAGGAAGACTAACCAGGAGACCCAGTACTTC.

Points on this clonotype: At one boundary the junction diverges from the germline segment, which might be a read error. This chain links TRBV5-6 with TRBJ2-7, with TRBD2 identical over 8 bases. The V gene's germline CDR1 is SGHDT and CDR2 YYEEEE. This CDR3 is 15 amino acids long. CDR3 loop: CASSFSLAGTYEHYF. Written as DNA, the CDR3 is TGTGCCAGCAGCTTCTCTCTAGCGGGTACCTACGAGCATTACTTC.

This clonotype was counted at least ten times. The chain joins TRBV11-3 to TRBJ2-1; TRBD2 aligns across 12 bases. The CDR3 is 15 residues long. Unmatched junction bases numbered 4, after V lost 2 bases and J lost 8 bases. Germline CDR1 is SGHNT and CDR2 is YENEEA. Here the CDR3 DNA reads TGTGCCAGCAGCTTAAGACTAGCGGGGGTCGATGAGCAGTTCTTC. As protein: CASSLRLAGVDEQFF.

The chain uses TRBV6-2 or TRBV6-3 and TRBJ1-4; tentatively, D is TRBD1 (5 bases). Trimming pared 8 bases from V and 7 bases from J, leaving 26 bases between. Germline lookup yields CDR1 MNHEY and CDR2 SVGEGT. This CDR3 comprises 17 residues. Here the CDR3 DNA reads TGTGCCAGCTGCCTGATGGGGGGAGCGAGAACCGGTGAAAAACTGTTTTTT. Protein product: CASCLMGGARTGEKLFF.

This clonotype has a count of ten or more. The chain couples TRBV2 to TRBJ1-6; unclear D gene. Germline CDR1 reads SNHLY; CDR2 reads FYNNEI. The length of the CDR3 is 14 residues. The germline V and J ends were trimmed by 4 bases and 7 bases, with 11 bases remaining between them. The CDR3 DNA sequence: TGTGCCAGCAGTGCCGTGACTGGGAATTCACCCCTCCACTTT. Translating gives CASSAVTGNSPLHF.

The chain uses TRBV6-5 and TRBJ2-5, with 9 bases aligning to TRBD2. The CDR3 has 15 amino acids. Looked up from germline, CDR1 is MNHEY and CDR2 is SVGAGI. Unmatched junction bases numbered 3, after V lost 2 bases and J lost 2 bases. CDR3 sequence (DNA): TGTGCCAGCAGTTACGTTACTAGCGGGCAAGAGACCCAGTACTTC. Translation gives CASSYVTSGQETQYF.

The chain combines TRBV5-1 with TRBJ2-7; D may be TRBD2 (6 bases). Looked up from germline, CDR1 is SGHRS and CDR2 is YFSETQ. This CDR3 has 16 amino acids. V lost 4 bases to trimming and J lost 2 bases, with 19 bases between them. Here the CDR3 DNA reads TGCGCCAGCAGCAGGGTGTCCGGGACGGGGGCCTACGAGCAGTACTTC. Its protein product is CASSRVSGTGAYEQYF.